A selection of T cell receptor beta chains follows, all from one sample in a study of CD8 T cells in Susac syndrome. In TCRdb, the immunoSEQ multiplex PCR reads were re-called with MiXCR into one record per CDR3 protein. The sample has about 150,000 distinct CDR3 sequences; approximately 95% are singletons. Sequenced input: CD4+ T cells from PBMCs. Every receptor here comes from a human donor with Susac syndrome. Each CDR3 is given with its conserved first and last residue. The D gene is left open where the match is weak. Clone size, where shown, is once, few, many, or a class for clones that have expanded.

TRBJ2-3 - - TRBV20-1 17 TGCAGTGCTAGAGTCCGTCCTATGTGGGGGCTCACAGATACGCAGTATTTT CSARVRPMWGLTDTQYF
TRBJ1-1 - - TRBV6-5 13 TGTGCCAGCAGGGAAACAGGGTACACTGAAGCTTTCTTT CASRETGYTEAFF
TRBJ2-4 - - TRBV5-1 14 TGCGCCAGCAGCTTGGGGTTAGCCTTGGACATTCAGTACTTC CASSLGLALDIQYF
TRBJ2-6 - - TRBV5-1 16 TGCGCCAGCAGCCTAATCCTCAGCTCTGGGGCCAACGTCCTGACTTTC CASSLILSSGANVLTF
TRBJ1-6 TRBD1 - TRBV4-3 14 TGCGCCAGCAGCCAAGCGGGGACAGATTCACCCCTCCACTTT CASSQAGTDSPLHF
TRBJ2-5 - - TRBV7-2 14 TGTGCCAGCAGCTTAACAGGGCGGGGAGAGACCCAGTACTTC CASSLTGRGETQYF
TRBJ2-5 - - TRBV3-1 13 TGTGCCAGCAGCCAAGATGGCCAAGAGACCCAGTACTTC CASSQDGQETQYF
TRBJ1-2 TRBD1 - TRBV12-3/TRBV12-4 12 TGTGCCAGCAGTGAACAGGGGGGTGGCTACACCTTC CASSEQGGGYTF
TRBJ2-5 TRBD1 - TRBV20-1 14 TGCAGTGGACTACCGACAGGGTCTCCGGAGACCCAGTACTTC CSGLPTGSPETQYF
TRBJ1-4 - once TRBV2 14 TGTGCCAGCAGTCGACAAACAACTAATGAAAAACTGTTTTTT CASSRQTTNEKLFF
TRBJ2-1 - few TRBV14 13 TGTGCCAGCAGTTTGGGGGGACTCAATGAGCAGTTCTTC CASSLGGLNEQFF
TRBJ2-5 - few TRBV7-9 12 TGTGCCAGCTCACTGGACGGGGAGACCCAGTACTTC CASSLDGETQYF
TRBJ1-2 - - TRBV12-3/TRBV12-4 13 TGTGCCAGCAGTTTCCTTCGACAGTCGGGCTACACCTTC CASSFLRQSGYTF
TRBJ1-1 - - TRBV5-1 16 TGCGCCAGCAGCTTACAGAGCTCGGGGGTGAACACTGAAGCTTTCTTT CASSLQSSGVNTEAFF
TRBJ2-1 TRBD2 - TRBV6-4 15 TGTGCCAGCAGTGACTCGGGGGGGAGTCGGAATGAGCAGTTCTTC CASSDSGGSRNEQFF
TRBJ1-6 - - TRBV13 16 TGTGCCAGCAGCTTAGTATTCGGACGAGCAAATTCACCCCTCCACTTT CASSLVFGRANSPLHF
TRBJ1-1 - - TRBV6-1 12 TGTGCCAGCAGTGTTAACGGGGCTGAAGCTTTCTTT CASSVNGAEAFF
TRBJ1-2 - - TRBV19 16 TGTGCCAGTAGTATTGCCCTCCGGACAGCGGGCTATGGCTACACCTTC CASSIALRTAGYGYTF
TRBJ1-1 - - TRBV29-1 13 TGCAGCGTTTCCAGGAATCGGAACACTGAAGCTTTCTTT CSVSRNRNTEAFF
TRBJ2-7 - - TRBV23-1 13 TGCGCCAGCAGCCCCTGGGCGCAGGACGAGCAGTACTTC CASSPWAQDEQYF
TRBJ2-1 - - TRBV27 15 TGTGCCAGCAGTTCCCACTACGGTTCCTACAATGAGCAGTTCTTC CASSSHYGSYNEQFF
TRBJ1-2 TRBD1 - TRBV25-1 14 TGTGCCAGCAGTGATCTGGACAGGGACCAAGGCTACACCTTC CASSDLDRDQGYTF
TRBJ2-7 - - TRBV25-1 11 TGTGCCAGCCATCGAGTATACGAGCAGTACTTC CASHRVYEQYF
TRBJ2-3 - - TRBV29-1 14 TGCAGCGTTGTTGGAGCAGCTAACACAGATACGCAGTATTTT CSVVGAANTDTQYF